The 24 T cell receptor beta chains reported below all come from one sample, sequenced in a study of cytomegalovirus exposure and HLA in healthy donors. Both 60 Vbeta primers and 13 Jbeta primers went into the PCR. Assay: immunoSEQ multiplex PCR; the TCRdb copy retains only in-frame clones and omits some. This repertoire shows roughly 65,000 clones, 80% found once; its top ten account for about 4.5%. Sequencing was done on a sample of PBMCs. The receptor source for this set is a woman in her twenties or thirties in good health and CMV-seronegative.

The gene calls are TRBV30 and TRBJ2-5, with D uncertain. Germline V lookup: CDR1 GTSNPN, CDR2 SVGIG (reference sequence). Between the trimmed V and J ends, which lost 2 bases and 2 bases, there was a span of 9 bases. This CDR3 is built from 13 residues. The CDR3 protein is CAWSSQLQETQYF. CDR3 sequence (DNA): TGTGCCTGGAGTTCACAGTTGCAAGAGACCCAGTACTTC.

The gene calls are TRBV2 and TRBJ2-2, with TRBD1 matching over 7 bases. Per germline, CDR1 SNHLY and CDR2 FYNNEI. CDR3 size: 14 residues. V trimming: 6 bases; J trimming: 6 bases; junction bases outside the gene matches: 7. The CDR3 spells CASRIDRVSGELFF. In nucleotides, the CDR3 is TGTGCCAGCAGAATCGACAGGGTATCCGGGGAGCTGTTTTTT.

This chain joins TRBV28 and TRBJ2-2; TRBD1 is a possible D gene (5 bases). Germline loops: CDR1 MDHEN, CDR2 SYDVKM. This CDR3 comprises 15 residues. Trimming shortened V by 3 bases and J by 2 bases, and 10 bases separated the two germline ends. The chain's CDR3 is CASSFQGINTGELFF. In DNA form, the CDR3 reads TGTGCCAGCAGTTTCCAGGGAATAAACACCGGGGAGCTGTTTTTT.

This rearrangement joins TRBV5-1 to TRBJ1-1; D possibly corresponds to TRBD1 (5 bases). Germline values: CDR1 SGHRS, CDR2 YFSETQ. The CDR3 extends over 12 amino acids. V dropped 0 bases and J dropped 12 bases, with 12 bases sitting between them. CDR3 sequence (DNA): TGCGCCAGCAGCTTGGATACCAGGGAAACTTTCTTT. Translation gives CASSLDTRETFF.

About this clone itself: This same CDR3 is encoded by further DNA sequences in the sample. The CDR3 spells CASSDSGGSSYNEQFF. The CDR3 nucleotides are TGTGCCAGCAGTGACTCGGGCGGGAGCTCCTACAATGAGCAGTTCTTC. The V gene is TRBV6-4, the J gene TRBJ2-1; 7 nucleotides align to TRBD2. The CDR3 is 16 amino acids. Germline V CDR1 and CDR2: MRHNA, SNTAGT. Losses at the gene ends were 0 bases for V and 0 bases for J; bases not matched to a gene: 2.

In its sample, this clone was seen a few times. The gene calls are TRBV25-1 and TRBJ2-3; 7 bases map to TRBD1. The CDR3 covers 14 residues. Germline trimming cut 4 bases from V and 5 bases from J; bases unmatched to any gene: 6. Germline V gene sequence: CDR1 MGHDK, CDR2 SYGVNS. The CDR3 bases are TGTGCCAGCAGTGTTACAGGGGCGGAAGATACGCAGTATTTT. It specifies CASSVTGAEDTQYF.

The CDR3 coding sequence is TGCAGCGTTGAACTAGGACATGTCACTGAAGCTTTCTTT. It specifies CSVELGHVTEAFF. This rearrangement joins TRBV29-1 to TRBJ1-1; TRBD1 might be the D (5 bases). This CDR3 is 13 amino acids long. Germline loops: CDR1 SQVTM, CDR2 ANQGSEA. Trimming shortened V by 2 bases and J by 4 bases, and 11 bases separated the two germline ends.

This clone appeared a few times. V is TRBV28 and J is TRBJ1-1; D is possibly TRBD1 (5 bases). The CDR3 covers 13 residues. CDR1 and CDR2 (germline): MDHEN, SYDVKM. The V end lost 5 bases, the J end lost 4 bases, and 11 bases lay between the germline ends. The CDR3 loop is CASSVQVSTEAFF. CDR3 sequence (DNA): TGTGCCAGCAGTGTACAGGTGAGCACTGAAGCTTTCTTT.

The chain uses TRBV10-1 and TRBJ2-7; tentative D call: TRBD2 (6 bases). This CDR3 spans 13 amino acids. Trimming took off 1 base at V and 7 bases at J, with 11 bases between the two ends. Germline V gene sequence: CDR1 WNHNN, CDR2 SYGVQD (reference sequence). This chain's CDR3 is CASSEWDRGEQYF. The CDR3 region has the DNA TGCGCCAGCAGTGAGTGGGACCGGGGGGAGCAGTACTTC.

The chain is built from TRBV30 and TRBJ1-2; D uncertain. This CDR3 has 11 amino acids. Germline V lookup: CDR1 GTSNPN, CDR2 SVGIG (reference sequence). Trimming left V 2 bases short and J 5 bases short, with 6 bases between. The CDR3 sequence: CAWSTGYGYTF. CDR3 sequence (DNA): TGTGCCTGGAGTACCGGGTATGGCTACACCTTC.

This chain joins TRBV30 and TRBJ2-1; TRBD2 agrees at 11 bases. Losses at the gene ends were 0 bases for V and 10 bases for J; bases not matched to a gene: 8. The CDR3 totals 15 residues. Germline values: CDR1 GTSNPN, CDR2 SVGIG (reference sequence). The CDR3 region has the DNA TGTGCCTGGAGTGTACAATGGGCTAGCGGGAGGGAGCAGTTCTTC. Protein: CAWSVQWASGREQFF.

This chain uses TRBV30 with TRBJ2-7; 7 bases map to TRBD1. Looked up from germline, CDR1 is GTSNPN and CDR2 is SVGIG (reference sequence). V lost 3 bases and J lost 2; bases outside the gene matches: 13. CDR3 length: 16 residues. The CDR3 DNA sequence: TGTGCCTGGAGCGCCGTACGTGGGACAGTGGCCTACGAGCAGTACTTC. This translates into CAWSAVRGTVAYEQYF.

The J gene is TRBJ1-6, the V gene TRBV4-1; 7 bases agree with TRBD1. Germline lookup yields CDR1 MGHRA and CDR2 YSYEKL. CDR3 size: 17 residues. V was pared by 1 base and J by 4 bases, with 7 bases of the junction left unmatched. CDR3 residues: CASSQGAQGTYNSPLHF. The CDR3 DNA sequence: TGCGCCAGCAGCCAAGGAGCACAGGGGACATATAATTCACCCCTCCACTTT.

The chain couples TRBV6-6 to TRBJ2-3; D unclear. The CDR3 consists of 12 residues. V lost 4 bases and J 4 bases, leaving 6 bases between the germline ends. From germline, CDR1 is MNHNY and CDR2 SVGAGI (reference sequence). The CDR3 loop reads CASSFSADTQYF. In DNA, the CDR3 is TGTGCCAGCAGTTTTAGTGCAGATACGCAGTATTTT.

This clone was recorded once. V usage is TRBV5-4 and J usage is TRBJ2-7; 9 bases fit TRBD2. This CDR3 has 15 residues. From germline, CDR1 is SGHNT and CDR2 YYREEE (reference sequence). V shed 2 bases, J shed 1 base, and the junction held 4 bases outside the gene matches. The CDR3 region has the DNA TGTGCCAGCAGCTTAAAGCGGGAGGCATCCTACGAGCAGTACTTC. It yields the protein CASSLKREASYEQYF.

V usage is TRBV7-9 and J usage is TRBJ2-5; D uncertain. The CDR3 is made up of 15 amino acids. V shed 2 bases and J shed 5 bases, with 15 bases lying between them. Germline assignment: CDR1 SEHNR and CDR2 FQNEAQ (reference sequence). This CDR3 reads CASSLILLVSETQYF. CDR3 nucleotide sequence: TGTGCCAGCAGCTTAATTTTGCTAGTATCGGAGACCCAGTACTTC.

This chain connects TRBV6-4 to TRBJ1-1, with 7 bases lining up with TRBD1. Germline values: CDR1 MRHNA, CDR2 SNTAGT. V shed 5 bases and J 1 base; nucleotides not matched to a gene: 7. The CDR3 length is 15 residues. For the CDR3, the DNA is TGTGCCAGCAGTCCACAGGGGACCGGGAACACTGAAGCTTTCTTT. Protein sequence: CASSPQGTGNTEAFF.

The chain carries TRBV5-1 and TRBJ2-7; 7 nucleotides match TRBD1. This CDR3 spans 14 amino acids. Germline CDR1 is SGHRS and CDR2 is YFSETQ. The V segment lost 2 bases and the J segment 4 bases; nucleotides outside the gene matches: 6. The CDR3 DNA reads as TGCGCCAGCAGCTTTATCCGACAGGGATACGAGCAGTACTTC. This codes for CASSFIRQGYEQYF.

This clone was counted once. The chain employs TRBV5-1 and TRBJ1-2; D may be TRBD1 (5 bases). CDR1 is SGHRS and CDR2 is YFSETQ in the germline V gene. V lost 0 bases to trimming and J lost 0 bases, with 9 bases between them. The CDR3 totals 15 residues. CDR3 region: CASSLGTQPNYGYTF. The CDR3 nucleotides are TGCGCCAGCAGCTTGGGGACACAACCTAACTATGGCTACACCTTC. Full variable domain (missing parts from reference TRBV5-1 and TRBJ1-2): KAGVTQTPRYLIKTRGQQVTLSCSPISGHRSVSWYQQTPGQGLQFLFEYFSETQRNKGNFPGRFSGRQFSNSRSEMNVSTLELGDSALYLCASSLGTQPNYGYTFGSGTRLTVV.

V gene TRBV28 combines with J gene TRBJ1-5; D gene ambiguous. The V gene's germline CDR1 is MDHEN and CDR2 SYDVKM. There are 15 residues in the CDR3. Trimming took off 6 bases at V and 2 bases at J, with 14 bases between the two ends. CDR3 residues: CASRESSGRNQPQHF. The CDR3, as DNA: TGTGCCAGCAGGGAGTCTAGTGGCCGCAATCAGCCCCAGCATTTT.

To note about this clone: Relative to the germline gene, one junction end is altered; a read error may explain this. The rearrangement joins TRBV7-7 to TRBJ2-7; D remains unclear. The CDR3 has 15 amino acids. Germline V gives CDR1 SSHAT, CDR2 FNYEAQ (reference sequence). The CDR3 DNA reads TGTGCTAGCAGCTTAGGAACTGGTAGTTTCTACGAGCAGTACTTC. It specifies CASSLGTGSFYEQYF.

The chain recombines TRBV5-1 with TRBJ2-3, with D maybe TRBD2 (6 bases). Germline lookup yields CDR1 SGHRS and CDR2 YFSETQ. This CDR3 spans 14 amino acids. Trimming cost V 4 bases and J 0 bases, with 9 bases left between them. CDR3 DNA sequence: TGCGCCAGCAGCCAACTAGCTAGCACAGATACGCAGTATTTT. Its protein is CASSQLASTDTQYF. Complete variable domain (other parts from reference TRBV5-1 and TRBJ2-3): KAGVTQTPRYLIKTRGQQVTLSCSPISGHRSVSWYQQTPGQGLQFLFEYFSETQRNKGNFPGRFSGRQFSNSRSEMNVSTLELGDSALYLCASSQLASTDTQYFGPGTRLTVL.

The chain has TRBV6-5 and TRBJ1-2; D uncertain. Germline lookup yields CDR1 MNHEY and CDR2 SVGAGI. The CDR3 extends over 13 amino acids. V dropped 2 bases and J dropped 8 bases, with 12 bases sitting between them. For the CDR3, the DNA is TGTGCCAGCAGTTACGAGGGAATCGGAGGCTACACCTTC. Protein: CASSYEGIGGYTF.

This clone showed up just a few times. V gene TRBV6-1 combines with J gene TRBJ1-1; D perhaps matches TRBD1 (5 bases). The CDR3 contains 16 residues. The germline CDR1 and CDR2 sequences are MNHNS and SASEGT. V was trimmed by 0 bases and J by 4 bases, leaving 15 bases between them. The CDR3 coding sequence is TGTGCCAGCAGTGAAGCGGTCCCAGGGTGGAGCACTGAAGCTTTCTTT. Protein: CASSEAVPGWSTEAFF.